The T cell receptor beta chain described here comes from a study of regulatory T cells in long-lasting Graves disease. Study-wide context: By definition, persistent Graves' disease involved antithyroid drugs for over 5 years alongside positive TSH receptor antibodies. Broader study findings: Sample size, which was small, may have reduced accuracy.

Researchers made TCR beta libraries by using iRepertoire HTBI primers and running Arm-PCR on CDR3 regions. TCRdb analysed the multiplex PCR reads with MiXCR anew, one entry per CDR3 protein. The sample gives roughly 700,000 distinct CDR3 sequences, 25% to 35% of which show up once; 42% is in the top ten. V lost 8 bases, J lost 0 bases, and 14 bases lay in between. CDR1 and CDR2 (germline): SNHLY, FYNNEI. The CDR3 length is 16 residues. Specified time point: persistent/refractory GD, antithyroid drugs over 5 years with positive TRAb. PBMCs were the source of the RNA used for TCR sequencing. About this clonotype: What it binds is unknown.

The sequencing here drew on peripheral blood mononuclear cells (PBMCs), taken when the disease was refractory, from a patient treated with antithyroid drugs. This TCR came from a female donor with Graves disease. The chain couples TRBV2 to TRBJ2-6; D is tentatively TRBD1 or TRBD2 (5 bases each). The CDR3 DNA reads as TGTGCCAGCCTAGCCCAGGGAGTCTCTGGGGCCAACGTCCTGACTTTC. This gives the protein CASLAQGVSGANVLTF. Full variable domain (remainder filled in from reference TRBV2 and TRBJ2-6): EPEVTQTPSHQVTQMGQEVILRCVPISNHLYFYWYRQILGQKVEFLVSFYNNEISEKSEIFDDQFSVERPDGSNFTLKIRSTKLEDSAMYFCASLAQGVSGANVLTFGAGSRLTVL.